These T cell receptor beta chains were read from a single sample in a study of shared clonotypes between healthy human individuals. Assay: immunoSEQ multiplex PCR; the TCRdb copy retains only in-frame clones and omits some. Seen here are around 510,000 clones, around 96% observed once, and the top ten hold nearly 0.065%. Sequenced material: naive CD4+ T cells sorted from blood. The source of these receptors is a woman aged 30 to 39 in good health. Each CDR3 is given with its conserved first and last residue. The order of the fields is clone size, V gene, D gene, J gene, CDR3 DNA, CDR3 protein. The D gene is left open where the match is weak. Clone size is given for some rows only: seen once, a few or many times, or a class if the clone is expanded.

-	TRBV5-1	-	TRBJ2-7	TGCGCCAGCAGCTTGATAACGGGCTCATCCTACGAGCAGTACTTC	CASSLITGSSYEQYF
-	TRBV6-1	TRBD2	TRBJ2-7	TGTGCCACCAGGTCGGTAGCGGGGGCCTACGAGCAGTACTTC	CATRSVAGAYEQYF
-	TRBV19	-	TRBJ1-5	TGTGCCAGTAGTATAGTTCAGAACGTGGGGCAGCCCCAGCATTTT	CASSIVQNVGQPQHF
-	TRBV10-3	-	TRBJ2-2	TGTGCCATCAGTGAAGGAGGCTGGCCGGGAAACACCGGGGAGCTGTTTTTT	CAISEGGWPGNTGELFF
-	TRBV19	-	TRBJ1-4	TGTGCCAGTAGTATGGTGACAGCCGAAGAAAAACTGTTTTTT	CASSMVTAEEKLFF
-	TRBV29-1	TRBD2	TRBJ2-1	TGCAGCGTTGAAGTTTTTGGCGGGAGGGCCAATGAGCAGTTCTTC	CSVEVFGGRANEQFF
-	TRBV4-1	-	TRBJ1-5	TGCGCCAGCAGCCAAGTAGGGAGCAATCAGCCCCAGCATTTT	CASSQVGSNQPQHF
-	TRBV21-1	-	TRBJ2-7	TGTGCCAGCAGCAATAGGGGAGGGACGGTACTCTACGAGCAGTACTTC	CASSNRGGTVLYEQYF
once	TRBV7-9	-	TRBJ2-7	TGTGCCAGCAGCTTAGATTCTCAGTACCACGAGCAGTACTTC	CASSLDSQYHEQYF
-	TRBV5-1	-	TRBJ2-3	TGCGCCAGCAGCTTGCGGGAGCACACAGATACGCAGTATTTT	CASSLREHTDTQYF
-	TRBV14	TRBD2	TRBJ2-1	TGTGCCAGCAGCCAAGAATGGTCTCTAGCGGGAATGAATGAGCAGTTCTTC	CASSQEWSLAGMNEQFF
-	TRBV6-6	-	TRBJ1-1	TGTGCCAGCAGTCACGGCGGGACGGGGAACACTGAAGCTTTCTTT	CASSHGGTGNTEAFF
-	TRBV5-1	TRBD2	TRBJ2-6	TGCGCCAGCAGCCTACTAACGATGACTAGCCCTGGGGCCAACGTCCTGACTTTC	CASSLLTMTSPGANVLTF
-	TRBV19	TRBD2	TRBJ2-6	TGTGCCAGAAAAAAGCGGGAGAGGCTCCTTTTCTCCGGGGCCAACGTCCTGACTTTC	CARKKRERLLFSGANVLTF
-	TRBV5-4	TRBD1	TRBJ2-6	TGTGCCAGCAGCTTGTCCGGGACAGGGGGCGCTGGGGCCAACGTCCTGACTTTC	CASSLSGTGGAGANVLTF
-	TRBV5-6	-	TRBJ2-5	TGTGCCAGCAGCGAAATGGGCCGTCGGGAAGAGACCCAGTACTTC	CASSEMGRREETQYF
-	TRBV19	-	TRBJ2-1	TGTGCCAGTAGTAGGGGAAACAGAGATTACAATGAGCAGTTCTTC	CASSRGNRDYNEQFF
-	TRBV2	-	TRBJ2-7	TGTGCCAGCAGGCGACGAGGGGATTACGAGCAGTACTTC	CASRRRGDYEQYF
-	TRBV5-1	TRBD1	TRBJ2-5	TGCGCCAGCAGCACGACAGGGCAAGAGACCCAGTACTTC	CASSTTGQETQYF
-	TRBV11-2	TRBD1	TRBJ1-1	TGTGCCAGCAGCATAAACCTTCCGGGACAGGGGGCCAATCCTGAAGCTTTCTTT	CASSINLPGQGANPEAFF
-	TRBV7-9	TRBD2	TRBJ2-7	TGTGCCAGCAGCTTTAGCGGGAGCTCCTACGAGCAGTACTTC	CASSFSGSSYEQYF
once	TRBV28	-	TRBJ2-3	TGTGCCAGCAGTTGGGCCGCGGACCCCGCCTACCCCCCAGATACGCAGTATTTT	CASSWAADPAYPPDTQYF
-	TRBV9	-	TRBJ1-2	TGTGCCAGCAGCGTAGGTGTGGACTATGGCTACACCTTC	CASSVGVDYGYTF